These 13 T cell receptor beta chains originate from one sample sequenced in a study of T cell changes during pregnancy in multiple sclerosis. The method was immunoSEQ multiplex PCR; TCRdb's version includes in-frame clones alone and lacks a portion of them. The repertoire holds roughly 26,000 clones, with roughly 89% as singletons. Sequencing used CD8+ T cells from peripheral blood mononuclear cells, obtained in the second trimester of pregnancy. These TCRs come from a female donor with multiple sclerosis, enrolled in a pregnancy study.

This chain links TRBV28 with TRBJ2-4, with D perhaps matching TRBD2 (5 bases). Trimming pared 2 bases from V and 0 bases from J, leaving 5 bases between. This CDR3 has 14 amino acids. The germline V gene has CDR1 MDHEN and CDR2 SYDVKM. CDR3 amino acids: CASSLGLAKNIQYF. The CDR3 DNA reads TGTGCCAGCAGTTTAGGACTAGCCAAAAACATTCAGTACTTC.

The J gene is TRBJ2-1, the V gene TRBV19, with 7 bases matching TRBD2. The CDR3 is 15 amino acids. The germline gives CDR1 LNHDA, CDR2 SQIVND (reference sequence). Trimming took 3 bases from V and 0 from J; bases not matched to a gene: 2. This CDR3 is CASSMGGSSYNEQFF. Here the CDR3 DNA reads TGTGCCAGTAGTATGGGCGGGAGCTCCTACAATGAGCAGTTCTTC.

The V gene is TRBV2, the J gene TRBJ2-5, with 7 nucleotides matching TRBD1. The junction had 6 bases not matched to a gene; V was cut back by 4 bases and J by 1 base. The CDR3 is 15 amino acids. The V gene's germline CDR1 is SNHLY and CDR2 FYNNEI. CDR3 in amino acids: CASSALGQVQETQYF. In nucleotides, the CDR3 is TGTGCCAGCAGTGCCCTCGGACAGGTCCAAGAGACCCAGTACTTC.

The chain couples TRBV28 to TRBJ2-1, with 13 bases identical to TRBD2. V lost 5 bases and J lost 8; bases outside the gene matches: 6. The CDR3 is 15 residues long. Germline values: CDR1 MDHEN, CDR2 SYDVKM. As DNA, the CDR3 is TGTGCCAGCAGTCTAACTAGCGGGAGGGCCGATGAGCAGTTCTTC. Its protein is CASSLTSGRADEQFF.

The V and J genes are TRBV27 and TRBJ2-1; 10 bases are a match to TRBD1. This CDR3 is 16 amino acids long. CDR1 and CDR2 from the germline V gene are MNHEY and SMNVEV (reference sequence). Trimming cost V 10 bases and J 3 bases; bases outside gene matches: 12. Here the CDR3 reads CATKTGTGANYNEQFF. CDR3 nucleotides: TGTGCCACCAAAACCGGGACAGGGGCTAACTACAATGAGCAGTTCTTC.

The CDR3 sequence is CASSLAVDEQFF. CDR3 in DNA: TGCGCCAGCAGCTTGGCGGTGGATGAGCAGTTCTTC. The chain employs TRBV5-1 and TRBJ2-1, with unresolved D. V lost 0 bases and J lost 8, with 6 bases in between. CDR3 length equals 12 residues. Looked up from germline, CDR1 is SGHRS and CDR2 is YFSETQ.

CDR3 residues: CASNQEAHQPQHF. CDR3 bases: TGTGCCAGTAACCAGGAAGCCCATCAGCCCCAGCATTTT. This rearrangement joins TRBV19 to TRBJ1-5; D is unclear. There are 13 residues in the CDR3. The germline V gene encodes CDR1 LNHDA and CDR2 SQIVND (reference sequence). V lost 7 bases to trimming and J lost 5 bases, with 12 bases between them.

This clone has at least ten counts. The rearrangement joins TRBV15 to TRBJ2-1, with a weak D call TRBD1 (6 bases). Germline loops: CDR1 LNHNV, CDR2 YYDKDF (reference sequence). Trimming took 7 bases from V and 5 from J, leaving 15 bases between them. This CDR3 is 14 amino acids long. CDR3 protein: CATTEGVGDNEQFF. In nucleotides, the CDR3 is TGTGCCACCACCGAGGGGGTAGGGGACAATGAGCAGTTCTTC.

V and J are TRBV7-2 and TRBJ2-7; D remains unclear. Germline CDR1 reads SGHTA; CDR2 reads FQGNSA. The CDR3 runs 12 residues. Trimming shortened V by 5 bases and J by 7 bases, and 12 bases separated the two germline ends. The CDR3 reads CASSPSMREQYF. The CDR3 DNA reads as TGTGCCAGCAGCCCTAGTATGAGGGAGCAGTACTTC.

The chain has TRBV10-3 and TRBJ2-5; 9 nucleotides agree with TRBD2. CDR3 length equals 13 residues. Germline V gives CDR1 ENHRY, CDR2 SYGVKD. J lost 5 bases, V lost 6 bases, and 4 bases had no gene match. CDR3 bases: TGTGCCATCAGCCTAGCGGGACGGGAGACCCAGTACTTC. It yields the protein CAISLAGRETQYF.

This chain links TRBV5-4 with TRBJ2-3, with 7 bases lining up with TRBD2. The CDR3 contains 14 residues. The V gene's germline CDR1 is SGHNT and CDR2 YYREEE (reference sequence). Unmatched junction bases numbered 5, after V lost 4 bases and J lost 3 bases. CDR3 sequence (DNA): TGTGCCAGCAGCAGGTGGGGGGGAACAGATACGCAGTATTTT. Translating it yields CASSRWGGTDTQYF.

The chain couples TRBV4-3 to TRBJ2-5; tentatively, D is TRBD2 (6 bases). The CDR3 loop spans 13 amino acids. V dropped 1 base and J dropped 5 bases, with 8 bases sitting between them. Looked up from germline, CDR1 is LGHNA and CDR2 is YSLEER. CDR3 sequence (DNA): TGCGCCAGCAGCCAAGGACTAGTGGAGACCCAGTACTTC. This codes for CASSQGLVETQYF.

This clone was seen just once. V is TRBV18 and J is TRBJ2-3, with 7 bases matching TRBD2. Germline trimming cut 3 bases from V and 3 bases from J; bases unmatched to any gene: 9. The CDR3 is 16 residues long. The V gene's germline CDR1 is KGHSH and CDR2 LQKENI. The CDR3 DNA is TGTGCCAGCTCACCCCCCGGGAGGTTCCGAACAGATACGCAGTATTTT. Its translation is CASSPPGRFRTDTQYF.